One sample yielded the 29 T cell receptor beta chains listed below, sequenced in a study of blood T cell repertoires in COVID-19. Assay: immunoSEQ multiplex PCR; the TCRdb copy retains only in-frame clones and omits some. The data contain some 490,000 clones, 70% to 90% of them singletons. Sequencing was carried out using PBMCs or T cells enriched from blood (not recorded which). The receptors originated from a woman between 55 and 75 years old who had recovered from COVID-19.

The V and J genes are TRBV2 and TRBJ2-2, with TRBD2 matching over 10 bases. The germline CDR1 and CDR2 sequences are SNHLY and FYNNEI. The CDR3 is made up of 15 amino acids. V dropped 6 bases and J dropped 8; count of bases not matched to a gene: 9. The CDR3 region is CASSWTSGFGGELFF. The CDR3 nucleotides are TGTGCCAGCAGCTGGACTAGCGGCTTCGGTGGGGAGCTGTTTTTT. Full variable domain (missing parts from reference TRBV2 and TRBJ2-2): EPEVTQTPSHQVTQMGQEVILRCVPISNHLYFYWYRQILGQKVEFLVSFYNNEISEKSEIFDDQFSVERPDGSNFTLKIRSTKLEDSAMYFCASSWTSGFGGELFFGEGSRLTVL.

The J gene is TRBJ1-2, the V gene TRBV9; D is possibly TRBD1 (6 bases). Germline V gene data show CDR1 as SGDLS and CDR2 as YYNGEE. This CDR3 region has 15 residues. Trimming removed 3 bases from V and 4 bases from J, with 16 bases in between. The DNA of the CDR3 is TGTGCCAGCAGCGAAGGAACAGGGATCTTCTATGGCTACACCTTC. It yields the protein CASSEGTGIFYGYTF. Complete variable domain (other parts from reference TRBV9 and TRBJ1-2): DSGVTQTPKHLITATGQRVTLRCSPRSGDLSVYWYQQSLDQGLQFLIQYYNGEERAKGNILERFSAQQFPDLHSELNLSSLELGDSALYFCASSEGTGIFYGYTFGSGTRLTVV.

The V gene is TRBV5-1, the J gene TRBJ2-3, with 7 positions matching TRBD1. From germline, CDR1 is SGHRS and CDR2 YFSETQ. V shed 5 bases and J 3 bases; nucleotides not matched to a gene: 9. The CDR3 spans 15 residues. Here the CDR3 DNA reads TGCGCCAGCAGACCGGGACAGCCCTCTACAGATACGCAGTATTTT. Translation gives CASRPGQPSTDTQYF.

For the CDR3, the DNA is TGTGCCAGCAGTTACTCGTTGCTGAGGACTGAAGCTTTCTTT. Its translation: CASSYSLLRTEAFF. The chain carries TRBV6-5 and TRBJ1-1, with D unclear. The V gene lost 0 bases and the J gene lost 5 bases, with 10 bases spanning the gap. The germline V gene has CDR1 MNHEY and CDR2 SVGAGI. The CDR3 extends over 14 amino acids.

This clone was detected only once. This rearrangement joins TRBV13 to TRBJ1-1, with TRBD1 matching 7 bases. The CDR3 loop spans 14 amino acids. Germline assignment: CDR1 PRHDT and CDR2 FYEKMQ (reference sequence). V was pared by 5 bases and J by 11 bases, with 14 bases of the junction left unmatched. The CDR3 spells CASSLNRGLGGAFF. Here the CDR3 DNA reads TGTGCCAGCAGCCTCAACAGGGGCTTGGGTGGGGCTTTCTTT.

CDR3 nucleotides: TGTGCCAGCAACGGACAGCAACCCGGGGAGCTGTTTTTT. It is translated as CASNGQQPGELFF. This rearrangement joins TRBV2 to TRBJ2-2; a possible D gene is TRBD1 (6 bases). This CDR3 has 13 residues. The V end lost 7 bases, the J end lost 6 bases, and 12 bases lay between the germline ends. Germline CDR1 SNHLY, CDR2 FYNNEI.

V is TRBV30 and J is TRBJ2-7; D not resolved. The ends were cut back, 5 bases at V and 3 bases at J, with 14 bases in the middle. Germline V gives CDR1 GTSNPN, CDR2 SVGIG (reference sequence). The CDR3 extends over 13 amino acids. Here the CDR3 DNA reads TGTGCCTGGGGCACTAAGTACCACTACGAGCAGTACGTC. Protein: CAWGTKYHYEQYV.

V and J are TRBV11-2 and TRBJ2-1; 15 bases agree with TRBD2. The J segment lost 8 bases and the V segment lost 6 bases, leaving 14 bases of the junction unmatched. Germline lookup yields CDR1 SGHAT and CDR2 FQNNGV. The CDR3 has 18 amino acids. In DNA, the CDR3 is TGTGCCAGCAGAACTTCGGGACTAGCGGGGGGACTAGTCCATGAGCAGTTCTTC. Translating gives CASRTSGLAGGLVHEQFF.

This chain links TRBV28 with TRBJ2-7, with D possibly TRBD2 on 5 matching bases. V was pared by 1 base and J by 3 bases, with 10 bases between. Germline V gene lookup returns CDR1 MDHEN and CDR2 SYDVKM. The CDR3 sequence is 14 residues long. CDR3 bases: TGTGCCAGCAGTTTATCACCTAGCATCTACGAGCAGTACGTC. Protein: CASSLSPSIYEQYV.

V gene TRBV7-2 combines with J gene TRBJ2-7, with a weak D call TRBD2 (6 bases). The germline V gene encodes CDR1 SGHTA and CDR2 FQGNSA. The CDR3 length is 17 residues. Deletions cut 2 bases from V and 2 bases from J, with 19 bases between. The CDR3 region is CASSLSGGLAVPYEQYF. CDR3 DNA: TGTGCCAGCAGCTTATCCGGGGGTTTGGCTGTGCCCTACGAGCAGTACTTC.

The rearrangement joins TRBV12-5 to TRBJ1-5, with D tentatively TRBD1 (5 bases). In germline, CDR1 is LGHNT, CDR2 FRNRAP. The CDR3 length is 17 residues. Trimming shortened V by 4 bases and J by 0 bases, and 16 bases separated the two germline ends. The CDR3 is CASGSGTGSYSNQPQHF. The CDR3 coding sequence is TGTGCTAGTGGTTCCGGAACAGGTTCTTATAGCAATCAGCCCCAGCATTTT.

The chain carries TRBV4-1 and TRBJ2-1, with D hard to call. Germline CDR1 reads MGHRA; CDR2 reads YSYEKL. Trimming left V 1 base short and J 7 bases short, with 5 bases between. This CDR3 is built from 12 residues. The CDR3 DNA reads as TGCGCCAGCAGCCAAGTCCAGAATGAGCAGTTCTTC. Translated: CASSQVQNEQFF.

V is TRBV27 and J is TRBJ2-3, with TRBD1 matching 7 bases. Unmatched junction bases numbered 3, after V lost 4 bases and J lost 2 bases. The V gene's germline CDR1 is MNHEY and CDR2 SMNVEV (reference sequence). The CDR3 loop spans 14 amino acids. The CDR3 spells CASSSTGFTDTQYF. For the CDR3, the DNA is TGTGCCAGCAGTTCGACAGGGTTCACAGATACGCAGTATTTT.

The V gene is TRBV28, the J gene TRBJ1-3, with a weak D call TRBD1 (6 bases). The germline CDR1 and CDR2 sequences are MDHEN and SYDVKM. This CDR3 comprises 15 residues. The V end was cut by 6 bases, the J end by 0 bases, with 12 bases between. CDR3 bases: TGTGCCAGCAGAACAGGGACATCCTCTGGAAACACCATATATTTT. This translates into CASRTGTSSGNTIYF. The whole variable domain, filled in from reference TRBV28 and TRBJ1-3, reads DVKVTQSSRYLVKRTGEKVFLECVQDMDHENMFWYRQDPGLGLRLIYFSYDVKMKEKGDIPEGYSVSREKKERFSLILESASTNQTSMYLCASRTGTSSGNTIYFGEGSWLTVV.

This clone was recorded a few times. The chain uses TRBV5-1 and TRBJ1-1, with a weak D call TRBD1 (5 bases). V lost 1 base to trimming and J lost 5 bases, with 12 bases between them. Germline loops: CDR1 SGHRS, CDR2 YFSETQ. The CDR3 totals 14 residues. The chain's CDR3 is CASSLWGGKTEAFF. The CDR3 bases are TGCGCCAGCAGCTTGTGGGGGGGAAAGACTGAAGCTTTCTTT.

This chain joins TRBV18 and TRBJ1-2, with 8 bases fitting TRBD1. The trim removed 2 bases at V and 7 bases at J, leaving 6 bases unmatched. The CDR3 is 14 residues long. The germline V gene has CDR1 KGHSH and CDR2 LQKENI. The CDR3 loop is CASSPGQGESGYTF. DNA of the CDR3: TGTGCCAGCTCACCAGGACAGGGAGAAAGTGGCTACACCTTC.

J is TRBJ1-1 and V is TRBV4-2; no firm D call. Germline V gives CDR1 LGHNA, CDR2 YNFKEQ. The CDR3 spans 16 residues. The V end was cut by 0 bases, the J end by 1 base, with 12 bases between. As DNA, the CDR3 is TGTGCCAGCAGCCAAGATAATGGCAGGCCGAACACTGAAGCTTTCTTT. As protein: CASSQDNGRPNTEAFF.

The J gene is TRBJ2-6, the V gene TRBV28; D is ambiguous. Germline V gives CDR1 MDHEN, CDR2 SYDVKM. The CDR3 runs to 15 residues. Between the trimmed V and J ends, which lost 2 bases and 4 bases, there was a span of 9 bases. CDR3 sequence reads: CASSLGARGANVLTF. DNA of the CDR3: TGTGCCAGCAGTTTAGGAGCGAGAGGGGCCAACGTCCTGACTTTC.

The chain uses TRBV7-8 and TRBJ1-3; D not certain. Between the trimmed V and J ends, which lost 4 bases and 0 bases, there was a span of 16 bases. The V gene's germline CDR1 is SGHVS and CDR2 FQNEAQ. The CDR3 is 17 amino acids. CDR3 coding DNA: TGTGCCAGCAGCTCACCGGGAATACTCACCTCTGGAAACACCATATATTTT. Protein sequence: CASSSPGILTSGNTIYF. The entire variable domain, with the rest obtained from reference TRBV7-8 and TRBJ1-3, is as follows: GAGVSQSPRYKVAKRGQDVALRCDPISGHVSLFWYQQALGQGPEFLTYFQNEAQLDKSGLPSDRFFAERPEGSVSTLKIQRTQQEDSAVYLCASSSPGILTSGNTIYFGEGSWLTVV.

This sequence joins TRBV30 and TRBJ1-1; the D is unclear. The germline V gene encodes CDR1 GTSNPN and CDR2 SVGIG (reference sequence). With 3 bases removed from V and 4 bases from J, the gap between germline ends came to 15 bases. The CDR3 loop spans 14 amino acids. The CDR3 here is CAWSRELLGTEAFF. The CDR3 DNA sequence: TGTGCCTGGAGCCGGGAACTTTTGGGCACTGAAGCTTTCTTT. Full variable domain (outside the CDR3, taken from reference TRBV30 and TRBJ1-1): SQTIHQWPATLVQPVGSPLSLECTVEGTSNPNLYWYRQAAGRGLQLLFYSVGIGQISSEVPQNLSASRPQDRQFILSSKKLLLSDSGFYLCAWSRELLGTEAFFGQGTRLTVV.

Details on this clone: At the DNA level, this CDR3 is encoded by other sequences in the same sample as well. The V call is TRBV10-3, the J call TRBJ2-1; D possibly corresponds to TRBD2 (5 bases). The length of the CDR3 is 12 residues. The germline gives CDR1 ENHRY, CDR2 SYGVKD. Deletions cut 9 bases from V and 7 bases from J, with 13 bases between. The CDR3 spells CAISGGGNEQFF. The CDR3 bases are TGTGCCATATCAGGAGGTGGGAATGAGCAGTTCTTC.

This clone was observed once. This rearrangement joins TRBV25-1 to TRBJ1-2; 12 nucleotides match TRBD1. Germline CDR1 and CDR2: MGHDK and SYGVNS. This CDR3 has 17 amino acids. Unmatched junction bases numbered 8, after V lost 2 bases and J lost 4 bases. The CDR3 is CASSEQGQGALSYGYTF. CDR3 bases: TGTGCCAGCAGTGAACAGGGACAGGGGGCCTTATCCTATGGCTACACCTTC.

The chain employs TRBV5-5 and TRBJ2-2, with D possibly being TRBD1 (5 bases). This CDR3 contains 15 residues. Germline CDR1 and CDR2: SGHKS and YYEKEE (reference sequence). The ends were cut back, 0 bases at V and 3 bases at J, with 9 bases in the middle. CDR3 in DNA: TGTGCCAGCAGCTTGGTACCCAGGGACACCGGGGAGCTGTTTTTT. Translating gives CASSLVPRDTGELFF.

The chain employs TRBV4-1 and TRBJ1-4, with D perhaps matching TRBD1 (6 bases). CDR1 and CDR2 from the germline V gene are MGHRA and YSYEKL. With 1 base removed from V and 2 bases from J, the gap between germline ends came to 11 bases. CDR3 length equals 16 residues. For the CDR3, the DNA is TGCGCCAGCAGCCAAGTCGTGGGGGCTACTAATGAAAAACTGTTTTTT. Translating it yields CASSQVVGATNEKLFF.

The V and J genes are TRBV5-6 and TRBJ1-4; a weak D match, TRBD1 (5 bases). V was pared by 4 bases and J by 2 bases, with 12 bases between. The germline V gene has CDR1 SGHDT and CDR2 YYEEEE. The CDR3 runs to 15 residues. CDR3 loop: CASSLQGRTNEKLFF. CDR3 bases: TGTGCCAGCAGCCTTCAGGGAAGGACTAATGAAAAACTGTTTTTT.

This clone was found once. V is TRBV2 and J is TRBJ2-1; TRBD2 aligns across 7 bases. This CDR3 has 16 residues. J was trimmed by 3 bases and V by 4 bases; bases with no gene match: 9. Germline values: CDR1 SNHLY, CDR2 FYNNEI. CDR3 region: CASSVPSGTRYNEQFF. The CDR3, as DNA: TGTGCCAGCAGTGTCCCTAGCGGTACCCGCTACAATGAGCAGTTCTTC. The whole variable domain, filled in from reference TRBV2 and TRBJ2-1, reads EPEVTQTPSHQVTQMGQEVILRCVPISNHLYFYWYRQILGQKVEFLVSFYNNEISEKSEIFDDQFSVERPDGSNFTLKIRSTKLEDSAMYFCASSVPSGTRYNEQFFGPGTRLTVL.

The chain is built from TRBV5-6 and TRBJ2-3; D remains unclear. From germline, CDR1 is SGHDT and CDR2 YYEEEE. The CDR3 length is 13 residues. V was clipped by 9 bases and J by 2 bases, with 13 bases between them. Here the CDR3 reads CATKPTNTDTQYF. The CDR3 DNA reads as TGTGCCACCAAGCCTACTAACACAGATACGCAGTATTTT.

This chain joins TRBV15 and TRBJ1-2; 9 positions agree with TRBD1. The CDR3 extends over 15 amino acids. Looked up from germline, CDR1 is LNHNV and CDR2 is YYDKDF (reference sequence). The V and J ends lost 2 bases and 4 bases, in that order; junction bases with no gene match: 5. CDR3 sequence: CATSRPPQGAYGYTF. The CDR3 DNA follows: TGTGCCACCAGCAGACCACCACAGGGGGCCTATGGCTACACCTTC.

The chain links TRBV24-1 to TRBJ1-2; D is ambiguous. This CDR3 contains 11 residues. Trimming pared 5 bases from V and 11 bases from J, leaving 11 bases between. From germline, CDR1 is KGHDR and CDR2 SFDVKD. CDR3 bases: TGTGCCACCAGTGGGGGAGTTGGATACACCTTC. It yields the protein CATSGGVGYTF.